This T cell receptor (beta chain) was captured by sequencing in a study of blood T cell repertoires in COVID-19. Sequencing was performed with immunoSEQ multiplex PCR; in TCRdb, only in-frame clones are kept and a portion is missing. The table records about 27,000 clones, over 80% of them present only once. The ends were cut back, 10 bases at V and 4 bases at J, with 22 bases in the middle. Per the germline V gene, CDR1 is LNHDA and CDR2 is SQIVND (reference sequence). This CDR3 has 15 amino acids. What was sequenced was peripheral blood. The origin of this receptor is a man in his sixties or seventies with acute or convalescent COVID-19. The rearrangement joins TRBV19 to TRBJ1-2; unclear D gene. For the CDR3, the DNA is TGTGCCACCCTATTCGGGTCAGGCGGGTTCTATGGCTACACCTTC. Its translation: CATLFGSGGFYGYTF. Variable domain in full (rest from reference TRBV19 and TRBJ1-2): DGGITQSPKYLFRKEGQNVTLSCEQNLNHDAMYWYRQDPGQGLRLIYYSQIVNDFQKGDIAEGYSVSREKKESFPLTVTSAQKNPTAFYLCATLFGSGGFYGYTFGSGTRLTVV.